The T cell receptor beta chain described here comes from a study of tumor-infiltrating lymphocytes in oesophageal squamous cell carcinoma. TCRdb re-analysed the PCR reads in MiXCR, keeping a single row per CDR3 protein. This table has 24,000 or so distinct CDR3 sequences, roughly 35% appearing once. The material sequenced was esophageal tumor tissue. The sequence was collected from a male donor with esophageal squamous cell carcinoma.

The CDR3 coding sequence is TGTGCCAGCAGCCCGAGAGGGGACTCCTACAATGAGCAGTTCTTC. Amino acids: CASSPRGDSYNEQFF. The chain combines TRBV11-1 with TRBJ2-7, with D perhaps matching TRBD1 or TRBD2 (5 bases each). The DNA matches TRBJ2-1 better at its end, which makes the J call doubtful. CDR3 size: 15 residues. Germline V gene sequence: CDR1 SGHAT, CDR2 FQDESV (reference sequence).